This T cell receptor beta chain was captured in a study of cytomegalovirus exposure and HLA in healthy donors. Study summary: Researchers found that 81% of around 400 genotyped donors fell within the Caucasian-associated ancestry cluster.

Study outcomes and limitations: In a later analysis, productive TCRs from donors in an Asian-associated ancestry cluster reportedly carried fewer N-insertions than the cohort mean. CMV antigen specificity of a few CMV-associated chains was confirmed in vitro. Usually a TCR sequence was rare, but some public TCRs were found in many donors.

For this clone: Its antigen is unknown.

Deletions cut 0 bases from V and 3 bases from J, with 10 bases between. The CDR3 loop spans 15 amino acids. CDR1 is SGHRS and CDR2 is YFSETQ in the germline V gene. Amplification used 60 Vbeta primers and 13 Jbeta primers. TCRdb's copy holds only in-frame clones and misses some; the assay was immunoSEQ multiplex PCR. Counted here are over 200,000 clones, approximately 87% occurring once; the ten biggest clones make up over 1%. Sequencing used PBMCs. The genes are TRBV5-1 and TRBJ2-1; no firm D call. The receptor was derived from a human donor in good health. The CDR3 loop is CASSLGGSGYNEQFF. DNA for the CDR3: TGCGCCAGCAGCTTGGGAGGTTCGGGCTACAATGAGCAGTTCTTC.